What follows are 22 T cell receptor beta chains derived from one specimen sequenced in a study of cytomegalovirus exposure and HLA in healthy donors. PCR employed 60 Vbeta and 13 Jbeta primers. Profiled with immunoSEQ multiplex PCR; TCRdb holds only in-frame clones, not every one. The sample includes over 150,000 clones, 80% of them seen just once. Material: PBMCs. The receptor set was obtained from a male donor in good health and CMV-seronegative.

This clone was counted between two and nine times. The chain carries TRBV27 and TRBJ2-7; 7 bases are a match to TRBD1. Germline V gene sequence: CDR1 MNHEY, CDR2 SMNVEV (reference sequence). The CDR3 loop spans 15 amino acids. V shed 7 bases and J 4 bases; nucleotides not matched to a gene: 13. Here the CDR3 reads CASNIHRDSGYEQYF. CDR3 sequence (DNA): TGTGCCAGCAATATCCACCGGGACAGTGGGTACGAGCAGTACTTC.

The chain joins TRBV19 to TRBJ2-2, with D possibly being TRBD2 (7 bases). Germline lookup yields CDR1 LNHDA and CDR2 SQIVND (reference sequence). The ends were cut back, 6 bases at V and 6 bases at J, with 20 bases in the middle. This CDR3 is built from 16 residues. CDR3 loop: CASRGGGGPWAGELFF. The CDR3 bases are TGTGCCAGTAGGGGAGGGGGGGGGCCGTGGGCCGGGGAGCTGTTTTTT.

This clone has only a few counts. The CDR3 spells CASRVGNYGYTF. The CDR3 nucleotides are TGTGCCAGCAGGGTAGGCAACTATGGCTACACCTTC. J is TRBJ1-2 and V is TRBV19; TRBD1 is a possible D gene (5 bases). Per the germline V gene, CDR1 is LNHDA and CDR2 is SQIVND (reference sequence). Trimming took off 9 bases at V and 2 bases at J, with 10 bases between the two ends. This CDR3 is built from 12 residues. The full variable domain, rest sourced from reference TRBV19 and TRBJ1-2, is DGGITQSPKYLFRKEGQNVTLSCEQNLNHDAMYWYRQDPGQGLRLIYYSQIVNDFQKGDIAEGYSVSREKKESFPLTVTSAQKNPTAFYLCASRVGNYGYTFGSGTRLTVV.

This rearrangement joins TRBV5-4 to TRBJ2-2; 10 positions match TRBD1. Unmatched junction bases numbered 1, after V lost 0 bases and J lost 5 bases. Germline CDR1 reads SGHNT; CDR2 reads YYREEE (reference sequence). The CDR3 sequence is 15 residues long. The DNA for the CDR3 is TGTGCCAGCAGCTTGGTGGGACAGGGGACCGGGGAGCTGTTTTTT. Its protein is CASSLVGQGTGELFF. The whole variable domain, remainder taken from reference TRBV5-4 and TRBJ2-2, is ETGVTQSPTHLIKTRGQQVTLRCSSQSGHNTVSWYQQALGQGPQFIFQYYREEENGRGNFPPRFSGLQFPNYSSELNVNALELDDSALYLCASSLVGQGTGELFFGEGSRLTVL.

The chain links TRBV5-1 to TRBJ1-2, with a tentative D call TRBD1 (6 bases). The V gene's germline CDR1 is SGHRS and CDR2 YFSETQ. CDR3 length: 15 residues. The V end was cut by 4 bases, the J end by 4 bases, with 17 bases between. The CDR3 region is CASSQSEGHRYGYTF. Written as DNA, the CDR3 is TGCGCCAGCAGCCAAAGCGAGGGACACCGCTATGGCTACACCTTC.

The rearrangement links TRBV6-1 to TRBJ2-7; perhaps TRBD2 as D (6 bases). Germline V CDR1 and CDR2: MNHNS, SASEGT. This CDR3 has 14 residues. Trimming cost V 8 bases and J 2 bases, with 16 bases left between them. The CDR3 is CASGGIEPPYEQYF. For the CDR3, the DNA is TGTGCCAGCGGGGGGATAGAGCCTCCCTACGAGCAGTACTTC.

In DNA, the CDR3 is TGTGCCAGCTCACAAAGAGACAACAGGGGGTGGTACACCTTC. This sequence encodes CASSQRDNRGWYTF. The chain uses TRBV18 and TRBJ1-2; 8 bases align to TRBD1. Trimming cost V 4 bases and J 11 bases; bases outside gene matches: 12. Germline CDR1 and CDR2: KGHSH and LQKENI. The CDR3 is 14 amino acids.

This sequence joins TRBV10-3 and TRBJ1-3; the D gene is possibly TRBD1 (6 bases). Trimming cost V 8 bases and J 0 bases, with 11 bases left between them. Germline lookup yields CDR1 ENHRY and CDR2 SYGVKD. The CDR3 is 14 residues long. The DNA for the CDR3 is TGTGCCATCGGGACAAGGAGCTCTGGAAACACCATATATTTT. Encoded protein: CAIGTRSSGNTIYF.

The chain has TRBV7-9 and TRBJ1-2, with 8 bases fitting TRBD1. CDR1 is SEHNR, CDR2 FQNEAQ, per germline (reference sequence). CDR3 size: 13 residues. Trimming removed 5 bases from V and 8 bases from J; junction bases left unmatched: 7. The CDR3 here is CASSLGQGEGYTF. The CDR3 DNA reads TGTGCCAGCAGCCTTGGACAGGGCGAGGGCTACACCTTC. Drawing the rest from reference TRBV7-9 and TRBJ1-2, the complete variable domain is DTGVSQNPRHKITKRGQNVTFRCDPISEHNRLYWYRQTLGQGPEFLTYFQNEAQLEKSRLLSDRFSAERPKGSFSTLEIQRTEQGDSAMYLCASSLGQGEGYTFGSGTRLTVV.

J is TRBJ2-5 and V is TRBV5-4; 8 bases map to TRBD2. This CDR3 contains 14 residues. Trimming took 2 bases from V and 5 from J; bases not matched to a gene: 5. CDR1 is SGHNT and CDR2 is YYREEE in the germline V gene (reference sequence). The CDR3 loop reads CASSFRGGGETQYF. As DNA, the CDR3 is TGTGCCAGCAGCTTCCGGGGGGGCGGGGAGACCCAGTACTTC. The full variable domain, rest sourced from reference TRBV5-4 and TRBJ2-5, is ETGVTQSPTHLIKTRGQQVTLRCSSQSGHNTVSWYQQALGQGPQFIFQYYREEENGRGNFPPRFSGLQFPNYSSELNVNALELDDSALYLCASSFRGGGETQYFGPGTRLLVL.

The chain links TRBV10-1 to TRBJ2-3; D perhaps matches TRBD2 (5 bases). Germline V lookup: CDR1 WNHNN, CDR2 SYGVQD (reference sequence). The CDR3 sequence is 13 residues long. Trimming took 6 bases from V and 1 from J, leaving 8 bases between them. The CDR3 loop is CASRGSGTDTQYF. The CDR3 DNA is TGCGCCAGCAGAGGGAGCGGCACAGATACGCAGTATTTT.

The CDR3 here is CASSLDGTEETQYF. The CDR3 coding sequence is TGCGCCAGCAGCTTGGATGGGACAGAAGAGACCCAGTACTTC. The chain couples TRBV5-1 to TRBJ2-5; 7 bases match TRBD1. Germline CDR1 and CDR2: SGHRS and YFSETQ. The CDR3 length is 14 residues. J gave up 3 bases and V 0 bases, and 2 bases lay outside the gene matches.

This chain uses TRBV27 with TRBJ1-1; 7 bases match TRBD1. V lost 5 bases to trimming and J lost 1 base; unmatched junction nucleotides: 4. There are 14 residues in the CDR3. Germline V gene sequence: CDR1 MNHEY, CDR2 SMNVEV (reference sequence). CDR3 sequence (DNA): TGTGCCAGCAGTGCCTGGACAGGGAACACTGAAGCTTTCTTT. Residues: CASSAWTGNTEAFF.

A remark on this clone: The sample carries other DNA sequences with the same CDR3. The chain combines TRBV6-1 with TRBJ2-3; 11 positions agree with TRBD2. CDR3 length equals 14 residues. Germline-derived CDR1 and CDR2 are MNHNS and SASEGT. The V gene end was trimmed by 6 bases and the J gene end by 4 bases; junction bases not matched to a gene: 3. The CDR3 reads CASRLAGGPDTQYF. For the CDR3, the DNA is TGTGCCAGCAGATTAGCGGGGGGGCCAGATACGCAGTATTTT.

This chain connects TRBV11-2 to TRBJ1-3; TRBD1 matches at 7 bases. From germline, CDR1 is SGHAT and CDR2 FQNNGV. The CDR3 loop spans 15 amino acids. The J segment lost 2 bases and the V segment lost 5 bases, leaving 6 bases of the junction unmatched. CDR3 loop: CASSANRGTGNTIYF. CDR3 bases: TGTGCCAGCAGCGCTAACAGGGGAACTGGAAACACCATATATTTT.

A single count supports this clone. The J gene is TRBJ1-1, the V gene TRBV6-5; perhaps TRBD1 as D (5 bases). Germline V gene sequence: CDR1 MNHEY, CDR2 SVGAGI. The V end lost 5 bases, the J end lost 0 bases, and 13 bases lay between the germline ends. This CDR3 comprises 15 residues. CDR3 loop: CASSRDWNLNTEAFF. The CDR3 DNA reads TGTGCCAGCAGTCGGGACTGGAACCTGAACACTGAAGCTTTCTTT.

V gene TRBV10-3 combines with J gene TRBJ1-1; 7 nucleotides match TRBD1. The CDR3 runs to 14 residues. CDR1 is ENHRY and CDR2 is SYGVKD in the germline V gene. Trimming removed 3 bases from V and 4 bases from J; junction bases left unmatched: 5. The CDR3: CAISDRQGGTEAFF. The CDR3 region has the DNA TGTGCCATCAGTGATCGACAGGGTGGCACTGAAGCTTTCTTT.

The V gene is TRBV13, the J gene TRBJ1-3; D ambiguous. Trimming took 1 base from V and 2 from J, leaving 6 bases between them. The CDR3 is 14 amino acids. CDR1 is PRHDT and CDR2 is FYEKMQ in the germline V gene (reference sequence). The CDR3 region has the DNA TGTGCCAGCAGCTTAGTGTCAGCTGGAAACACCATATATTTT. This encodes CASSLVSAGNTIYF. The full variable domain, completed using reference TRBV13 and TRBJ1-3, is AAGVIQSPRHLIKEKRETATLKCYPIPRHDTVYWYQQGPGQDPQFLISFYEKMQSDKGSIPDRFSAQQFSDYHSELNMSSLELGDSALYFCASSLVSAGNTIYFGEGSWLTVV.

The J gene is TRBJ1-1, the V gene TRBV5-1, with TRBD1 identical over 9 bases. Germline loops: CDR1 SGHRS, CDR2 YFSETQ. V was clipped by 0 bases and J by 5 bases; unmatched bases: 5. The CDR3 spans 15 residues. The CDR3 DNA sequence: TGCGCCAGCAGCTTGGGGGGACAGGGTTTGACTGAAGCTTTCTTT. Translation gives CASSLGGQGLTEAFF.

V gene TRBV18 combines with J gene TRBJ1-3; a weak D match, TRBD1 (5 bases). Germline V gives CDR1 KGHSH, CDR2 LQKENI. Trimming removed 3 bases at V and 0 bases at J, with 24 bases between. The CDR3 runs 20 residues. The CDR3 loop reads CASSPDLTALAQNSGNTIYF. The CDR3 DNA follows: TGTGCCAGCTCACCGGATTTGACAGCGCTGGCCCAAAACTCTGGAAACACCATATATTTT.

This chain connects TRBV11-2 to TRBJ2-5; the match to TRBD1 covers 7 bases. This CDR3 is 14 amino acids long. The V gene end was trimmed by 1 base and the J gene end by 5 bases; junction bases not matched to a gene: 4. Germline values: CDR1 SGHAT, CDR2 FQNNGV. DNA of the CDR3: TGTGCCAGCAGCTTAGGACAGGGCCGTGAGACCCAGTACTTC. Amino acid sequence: CASSLGQGRETQYF.

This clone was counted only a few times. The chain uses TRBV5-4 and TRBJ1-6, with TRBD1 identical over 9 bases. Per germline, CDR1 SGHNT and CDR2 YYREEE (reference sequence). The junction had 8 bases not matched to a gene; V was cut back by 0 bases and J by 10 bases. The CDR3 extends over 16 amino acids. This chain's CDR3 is CASSLESGGTGSPLHF. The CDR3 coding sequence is TGTGCCAGCAGCTTGGAATCCGGGGGGACAGGGTCACCCCTCCACTTT.